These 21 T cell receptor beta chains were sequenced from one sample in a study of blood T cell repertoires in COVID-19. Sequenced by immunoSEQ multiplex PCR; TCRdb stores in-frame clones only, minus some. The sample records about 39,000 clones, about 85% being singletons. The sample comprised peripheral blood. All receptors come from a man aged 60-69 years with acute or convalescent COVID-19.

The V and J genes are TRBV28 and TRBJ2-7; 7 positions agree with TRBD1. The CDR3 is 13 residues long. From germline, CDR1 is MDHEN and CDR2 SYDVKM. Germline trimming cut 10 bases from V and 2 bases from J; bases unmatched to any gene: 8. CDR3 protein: CATRTGAAYEQYF. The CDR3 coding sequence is TGTGCCACAAGGACAGGAGCTGCCTACGAGCAGTACTTC.

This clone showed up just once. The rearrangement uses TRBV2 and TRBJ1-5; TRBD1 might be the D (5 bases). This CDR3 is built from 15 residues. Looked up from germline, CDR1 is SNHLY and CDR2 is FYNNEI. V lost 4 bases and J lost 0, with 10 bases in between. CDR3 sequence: CASSADSYSNQPQHF. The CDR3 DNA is TGTGCCAGCAGTGCAGACAGTTATAGCAATCAGCCCCAGCATTTT.

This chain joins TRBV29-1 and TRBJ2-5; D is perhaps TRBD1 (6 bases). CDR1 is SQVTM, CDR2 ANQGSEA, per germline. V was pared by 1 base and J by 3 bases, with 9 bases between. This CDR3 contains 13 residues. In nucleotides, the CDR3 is TGCAGCGTTGAAGGGCAGGGGAAAGAGACCCAGTACTTC. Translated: CSVEGQGKETQYF. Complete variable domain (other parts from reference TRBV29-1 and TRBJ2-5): SAVISQKPSRDICQRGTSLTIQCQVDSQVTMMFWYRQQPGQSLTLIATANQGSEATYESGFVIDKFPISRPNLTFSTLTVSNMSPEDSSIYLCSVEGQGKETQYFGPGTRLLVL.

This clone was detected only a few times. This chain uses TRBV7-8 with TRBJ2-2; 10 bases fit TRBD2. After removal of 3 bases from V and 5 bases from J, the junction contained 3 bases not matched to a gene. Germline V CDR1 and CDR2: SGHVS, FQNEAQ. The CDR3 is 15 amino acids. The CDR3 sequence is CASSLVAGGTGELFF. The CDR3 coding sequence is TGTGCCAGCAGCTTGGTAGCGGGAGGAACCGGGGAGCTGTTTTTT.

The DNA of the CDR3 is TGTGCCAGCTCACCCCGGACTAGCGGGAAAGAGACCCAGTACTTC. This translates into CASSPRTSGKETQYF. V and J are TRBV18 and TRBJ2-5, with 12 bases matching TRBD2. Germline CDR1 is KGHSH and CDR2 is LQKENI. J lost 3 bases, V lost 3 bases, and 2 bases had no gene match. The CDR3 extends over 15 amino acids.

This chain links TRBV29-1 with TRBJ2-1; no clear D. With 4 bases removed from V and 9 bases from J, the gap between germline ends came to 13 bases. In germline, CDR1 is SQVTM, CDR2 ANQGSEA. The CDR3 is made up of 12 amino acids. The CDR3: CSVVVSLGEQFF. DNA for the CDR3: TGCAGCGTTGTAGTTAGCCTCGGTGAGCAGTTCTTC.

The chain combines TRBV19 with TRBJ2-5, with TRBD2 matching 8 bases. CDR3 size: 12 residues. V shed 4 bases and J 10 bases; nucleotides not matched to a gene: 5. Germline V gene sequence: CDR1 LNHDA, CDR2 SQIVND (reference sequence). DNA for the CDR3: TGTGCCAGTAGTAACTTACGGGAGGGCCAGTACTTC. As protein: CASSNLREGQYF.

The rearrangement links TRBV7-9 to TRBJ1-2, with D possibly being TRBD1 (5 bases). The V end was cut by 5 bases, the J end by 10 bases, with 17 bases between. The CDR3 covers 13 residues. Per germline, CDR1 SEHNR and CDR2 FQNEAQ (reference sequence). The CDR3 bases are TGTGCCAGCAGCCCTCGACAGAACCCCTTCTACACCTTC. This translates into CASSPRQNPFYTF. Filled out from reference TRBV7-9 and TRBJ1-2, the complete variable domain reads DTGVSQNPRHKITKRGQNVTFRCDPISEHNRLYWYRQTLGQGPEFLTYFQNEAQLEKSRLLSDRFSAERPKGSFSTLEIQRTEQGDSAMYLCASSPRQNPFYTFGSGTRLTVV.

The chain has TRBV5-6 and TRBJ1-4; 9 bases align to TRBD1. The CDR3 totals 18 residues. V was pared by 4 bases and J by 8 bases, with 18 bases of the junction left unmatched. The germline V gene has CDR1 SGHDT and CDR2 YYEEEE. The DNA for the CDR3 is TGTGCCAGCAGCCCGACCGGGACAGGGAAAGGGATGGAGGAAAAACTGTTTTTT. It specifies CASSPTGTGKGMEEKLFF.

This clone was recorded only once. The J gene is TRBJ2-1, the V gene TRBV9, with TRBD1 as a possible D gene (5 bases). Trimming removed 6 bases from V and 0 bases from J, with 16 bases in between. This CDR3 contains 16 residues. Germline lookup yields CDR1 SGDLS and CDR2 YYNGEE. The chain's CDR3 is CASTQGGTLSYNEQFF. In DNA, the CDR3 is TGTGCCAGCACGCAGGGCGGAACGCTCTCCTACAATGAGCAGTTCTTC.

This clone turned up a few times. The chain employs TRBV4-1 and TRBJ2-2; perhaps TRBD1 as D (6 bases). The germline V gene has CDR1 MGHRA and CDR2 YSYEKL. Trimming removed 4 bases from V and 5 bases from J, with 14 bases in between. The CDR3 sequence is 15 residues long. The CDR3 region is CASSRDIQGTGELFF. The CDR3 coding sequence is TGCGCCAGCAGCCGAGATATCCAGGGGACCGGGGAGCTGTTTTTT.

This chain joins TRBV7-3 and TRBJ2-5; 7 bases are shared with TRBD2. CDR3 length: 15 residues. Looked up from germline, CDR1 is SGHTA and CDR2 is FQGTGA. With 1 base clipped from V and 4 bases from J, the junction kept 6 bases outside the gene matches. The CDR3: CASSLSGSGGETQYF. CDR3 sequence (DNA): TGTGCCAGCAGCTTAAGCGGGAGTGGTGGAGAGACCCAGTACTTC.

CDR3 DNA: TGCAGCGCCACCTCCGGGACAGGGAGGACTGAAGCTTTCTTT. This gives the protein CSATSGTGRTEAFF. This sequence joins TRBV29-1 and TRBJ1-1; 9 nucleotides agree with TRBD1. V lost 7 bases, J lost 5 bases, and 11 bases stayed unmatched. The CDR3 is 14 residues long. The germline CDR1 and CDR2 sequences are SQVTM and ANQGSEA.

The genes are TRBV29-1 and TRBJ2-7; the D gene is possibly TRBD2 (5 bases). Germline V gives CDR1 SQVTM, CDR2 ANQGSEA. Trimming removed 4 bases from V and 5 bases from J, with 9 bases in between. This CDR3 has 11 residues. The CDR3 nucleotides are TGCAGCGTTGTCGGGAACAACGAGCAGTACGTC. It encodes CSVVGNNEQYV.

The CDR3 DNA follows: TGTGCCAGCAGTTACGGCCATGTCAATGAGCAGTTCTTC. Residues: CASSYGHVNEQFF. The V and J genes are TRBV6-2 or TRBV6-3 and TRBJ2-1; D gene ambiguous. V lost 2 bases and J lost 6, with 8 bases in between. The germline gives CDR1 MNHEY, CDR2 SVGEGT. The CDR3 is 13 residues long.

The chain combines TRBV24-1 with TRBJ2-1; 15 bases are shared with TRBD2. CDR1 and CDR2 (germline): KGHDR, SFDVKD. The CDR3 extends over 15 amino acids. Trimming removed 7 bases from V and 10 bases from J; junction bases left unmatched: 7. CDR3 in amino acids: CATSGLAGGLHEQFF. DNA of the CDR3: TGTGCCACCAGCGGACTAGCGGGAGGGCTTCACGAGCAGTTCTTC.

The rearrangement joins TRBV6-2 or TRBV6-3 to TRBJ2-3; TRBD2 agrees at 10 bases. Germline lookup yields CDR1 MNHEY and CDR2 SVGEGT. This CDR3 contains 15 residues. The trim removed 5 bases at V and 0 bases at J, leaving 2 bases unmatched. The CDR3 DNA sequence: TGTGCCAGCAGTCCGACTAGCGGGAGCACAGATACGCAGTATTTT. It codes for CASSPTSGSTDTQYF.

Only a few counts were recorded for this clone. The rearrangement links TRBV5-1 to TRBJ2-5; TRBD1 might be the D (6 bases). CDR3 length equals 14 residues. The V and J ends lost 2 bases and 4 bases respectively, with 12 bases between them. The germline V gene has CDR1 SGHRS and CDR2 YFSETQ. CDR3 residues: CASSFYRDIETQYF. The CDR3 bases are TGCGCCAGCAGCTTTTACCGGGACATAGAGACCCAGTACTTC. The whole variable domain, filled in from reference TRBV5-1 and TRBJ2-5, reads KAGVTQTPRYLIKTRGQQVTLSCSPISGHRSVSWYQQTPGQGLQFLFEYFSETQRNKGNFPGRFSGRQFSNSRSEMNVSTLELGDSALYLCASSFYRDIETQYFGPGTRLLVL.

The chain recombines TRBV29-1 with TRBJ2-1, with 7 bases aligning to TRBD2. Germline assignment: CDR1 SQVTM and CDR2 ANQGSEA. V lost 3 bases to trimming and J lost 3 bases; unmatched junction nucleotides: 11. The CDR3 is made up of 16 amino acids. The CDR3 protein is CSVDRSWGGNYNEQFF. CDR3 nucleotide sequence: TGCAGCGTTGATAGGTCTTGGGGGGGGAACTACAATGAGCAGTTCTTC.

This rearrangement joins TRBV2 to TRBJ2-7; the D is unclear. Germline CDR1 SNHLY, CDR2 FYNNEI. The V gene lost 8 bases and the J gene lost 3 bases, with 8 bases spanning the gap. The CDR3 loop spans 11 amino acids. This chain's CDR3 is CASGLYYEQYF. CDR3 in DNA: TGTGCCAGCGGTCTCTACTACGAGCAGTACTTC.

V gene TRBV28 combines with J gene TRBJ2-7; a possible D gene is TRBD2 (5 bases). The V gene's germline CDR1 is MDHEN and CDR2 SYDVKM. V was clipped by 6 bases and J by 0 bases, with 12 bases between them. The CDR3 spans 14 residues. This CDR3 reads CASRGPGSSYEQYF. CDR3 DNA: TGTGCCAGCAGAGGTCCGGGAAGCTCCTACGAGCAGTACTTC.